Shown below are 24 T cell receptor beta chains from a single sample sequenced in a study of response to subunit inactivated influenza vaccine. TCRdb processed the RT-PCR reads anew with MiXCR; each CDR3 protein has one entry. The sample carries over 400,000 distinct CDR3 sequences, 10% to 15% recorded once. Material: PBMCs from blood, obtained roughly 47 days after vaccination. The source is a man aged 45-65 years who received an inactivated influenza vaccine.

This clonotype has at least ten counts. As DNA, the CDR3 is TGTGCCAGCAGCCTAGGGACTAGCGGGGGGCCTTCCACAGATACGCAGTATTTT. It yields the protein CASSLGTSGGPSTDTQYF. The gene calls are TRBV11-1 and TRBJ2-3; 15 bases match TRBD2. The CDR3 has 18 residues. V was pared by 5 bases and J by 2 bases, with 8 bases of the junction left unmatched. CDR1 and CDR2 (germline): SGHAT, FQDESV (reference sequence).

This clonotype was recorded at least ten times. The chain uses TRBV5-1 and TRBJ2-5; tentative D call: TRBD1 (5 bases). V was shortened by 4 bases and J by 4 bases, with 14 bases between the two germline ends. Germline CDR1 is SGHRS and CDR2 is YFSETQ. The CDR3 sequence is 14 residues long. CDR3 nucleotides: TGCGCCAGCAGCCCTTGGCAGGGTTCAGAGACCCAGTACTTC. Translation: CASSPWQGSETQYF.

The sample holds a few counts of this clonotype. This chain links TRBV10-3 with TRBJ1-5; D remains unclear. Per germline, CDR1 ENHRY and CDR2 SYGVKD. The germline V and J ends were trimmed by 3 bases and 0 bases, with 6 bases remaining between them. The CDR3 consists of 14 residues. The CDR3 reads CAISDQNSNQPQHF. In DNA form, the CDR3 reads TGTGCCATCAGTGATCAGAATAGCAATCAGCCCCAGCATTTT.

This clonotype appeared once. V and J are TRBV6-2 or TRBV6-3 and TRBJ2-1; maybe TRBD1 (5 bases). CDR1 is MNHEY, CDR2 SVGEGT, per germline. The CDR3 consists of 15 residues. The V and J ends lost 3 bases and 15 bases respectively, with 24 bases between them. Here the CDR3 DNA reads TGTGCCAGCAGTTATCCCGCAGGGATGGTGTATTTTTGGTTCTTC. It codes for CASSYPAGMVYFWFF.

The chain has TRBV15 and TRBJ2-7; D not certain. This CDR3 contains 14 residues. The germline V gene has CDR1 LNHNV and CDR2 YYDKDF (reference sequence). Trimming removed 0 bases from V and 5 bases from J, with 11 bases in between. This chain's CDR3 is CATSRDSSRHEQYF. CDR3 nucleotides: TGTGCCACCAGCAGAGATTCGAGTAGACACGAGCAGTACTTC.

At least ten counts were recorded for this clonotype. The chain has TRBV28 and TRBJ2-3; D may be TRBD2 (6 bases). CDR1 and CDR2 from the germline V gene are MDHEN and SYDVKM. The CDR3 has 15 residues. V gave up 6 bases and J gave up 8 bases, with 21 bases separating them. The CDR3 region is CASSPGSQVGVTQYF. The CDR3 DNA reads TGTGCCAGCAGCCCCGGGAGCCAAGTAGGTGTTACGCAGTATTTT. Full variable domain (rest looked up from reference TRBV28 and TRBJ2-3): DVKVTQSSRYLVKRTGEKVFLECVQDMDHENMFWYRQDPGLGLRLIYFSYDVKMKEKGDIPEGYSVSREKKERFSLILESASTNQTSMYLCASSPGSQVGVTQYFGPGTRLTVL.

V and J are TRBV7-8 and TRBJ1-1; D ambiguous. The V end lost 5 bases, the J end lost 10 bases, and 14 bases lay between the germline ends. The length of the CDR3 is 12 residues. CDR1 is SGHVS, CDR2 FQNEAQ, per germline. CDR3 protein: CASSPRGQAAFF. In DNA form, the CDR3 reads TGTGCCAGCAGCCCCCGCGGCCAAGCAGCTTTCTTT.

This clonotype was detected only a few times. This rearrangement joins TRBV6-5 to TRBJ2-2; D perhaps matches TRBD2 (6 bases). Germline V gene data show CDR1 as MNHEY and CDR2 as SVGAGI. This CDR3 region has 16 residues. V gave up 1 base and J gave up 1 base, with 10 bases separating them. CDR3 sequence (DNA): TGTGCCAGCAGTTACTTCCGACTAGAGAACACCGGGGAGCTGTTTTTT. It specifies CASSYFRLENTGELFF.

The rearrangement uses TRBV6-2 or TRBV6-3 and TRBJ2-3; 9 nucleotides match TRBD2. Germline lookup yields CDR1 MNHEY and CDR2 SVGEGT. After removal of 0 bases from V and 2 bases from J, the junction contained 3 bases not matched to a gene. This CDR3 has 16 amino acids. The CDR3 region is CASSYSTSGDTDTQYF. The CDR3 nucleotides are TGTGCCAGCAGTTACTCGACTAGCGGAGACACAGATACGCAGTATTTT.

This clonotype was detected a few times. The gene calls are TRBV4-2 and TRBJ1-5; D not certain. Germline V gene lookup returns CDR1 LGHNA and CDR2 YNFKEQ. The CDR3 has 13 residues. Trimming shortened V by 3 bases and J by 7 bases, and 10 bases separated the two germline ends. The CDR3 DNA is TGTGCCAGCAGCCAGGGTTGGGAACAGCCCCAGCATTTT. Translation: CASSQGWEQPQHF.

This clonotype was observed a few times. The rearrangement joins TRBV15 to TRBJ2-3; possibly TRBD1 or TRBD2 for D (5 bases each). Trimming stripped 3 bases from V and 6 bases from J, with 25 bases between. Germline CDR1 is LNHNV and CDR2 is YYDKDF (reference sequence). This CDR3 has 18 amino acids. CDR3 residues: CATSSRRKLKRGVDTQYF. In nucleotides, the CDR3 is TGTGCCACCAGCAGTAGGAGGAAGCTGAAGAGGGGCGTGGATACGCAGTATTTT.

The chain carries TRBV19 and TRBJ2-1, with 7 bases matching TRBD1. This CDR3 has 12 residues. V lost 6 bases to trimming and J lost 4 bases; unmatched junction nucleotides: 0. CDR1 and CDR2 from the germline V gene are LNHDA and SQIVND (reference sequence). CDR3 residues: CASRTGYNEQFF. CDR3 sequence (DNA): TGTGCCAGTAGGACAGGGTACAATGAGCAGTTCTTC.

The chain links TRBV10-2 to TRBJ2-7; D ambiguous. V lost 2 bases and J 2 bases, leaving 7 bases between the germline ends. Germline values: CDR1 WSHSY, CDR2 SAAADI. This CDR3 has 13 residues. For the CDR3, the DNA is TGCGCCAGCAGTGAGGCTGGGGCCTACGAGCAGTACTTC. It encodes CASSEAGAYEQYF.

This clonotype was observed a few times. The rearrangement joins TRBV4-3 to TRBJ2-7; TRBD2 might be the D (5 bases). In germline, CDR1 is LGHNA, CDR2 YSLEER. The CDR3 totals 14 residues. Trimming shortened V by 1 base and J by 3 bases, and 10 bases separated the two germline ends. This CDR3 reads CASSQATGSYEQYF. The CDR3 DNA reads TGCGCCAGCAGCCAAGCCACGGGGAGCTACGAGCAGTACTTC.

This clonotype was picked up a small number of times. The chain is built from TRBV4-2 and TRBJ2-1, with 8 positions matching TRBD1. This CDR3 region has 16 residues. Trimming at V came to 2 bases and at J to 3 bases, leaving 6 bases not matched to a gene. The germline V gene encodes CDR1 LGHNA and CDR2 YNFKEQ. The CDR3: CASSQQDRVNYNEQFF. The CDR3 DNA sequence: TGTGCCAGCAGCCAACAGGACAGGGTCAACTACAATGAGCAGTTCTTC.

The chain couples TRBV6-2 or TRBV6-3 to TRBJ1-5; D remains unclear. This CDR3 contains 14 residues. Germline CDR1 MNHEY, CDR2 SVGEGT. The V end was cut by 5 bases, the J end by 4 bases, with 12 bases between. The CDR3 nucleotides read TGTGCCAGCAGTCAAACCCTGGGGAATCAGCCCCAGCATTTT. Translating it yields CASSQTLGNQPQHF.

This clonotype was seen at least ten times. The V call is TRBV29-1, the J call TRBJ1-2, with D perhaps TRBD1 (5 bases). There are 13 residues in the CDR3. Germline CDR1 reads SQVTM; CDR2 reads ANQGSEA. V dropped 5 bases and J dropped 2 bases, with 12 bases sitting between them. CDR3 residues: CSVRGSLNYGYTF. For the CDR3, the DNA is TGCAGCGTTAGGGGCAGCCTAAACTATGGCTACACCTTC. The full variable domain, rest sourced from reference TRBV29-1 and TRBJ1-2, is SAVISQKPSRDICQRGTSLTIQCQVDSQVTMMFWYRQQPGQSLTLIATANQGSEATYESGFVIDKFPISRPNLTFSTLTVSNMSPEDSSIYLCSVRGSLNYGYTFGSGTRLTVV.

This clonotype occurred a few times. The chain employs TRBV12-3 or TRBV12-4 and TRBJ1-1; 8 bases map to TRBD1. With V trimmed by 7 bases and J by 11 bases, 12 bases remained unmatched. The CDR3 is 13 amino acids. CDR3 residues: CASTRTGSTVAFF. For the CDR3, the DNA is TGTGCCAGCACCAGGACAGGGTCGACGGTGGCTTTCTTT.

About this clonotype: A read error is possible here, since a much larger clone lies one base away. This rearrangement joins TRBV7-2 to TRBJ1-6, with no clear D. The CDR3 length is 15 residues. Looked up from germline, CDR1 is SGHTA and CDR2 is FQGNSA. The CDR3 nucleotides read TGTGGCAGCAGCTTAGTTGGGCAGTGGAATTCACCCCTCCACTTT. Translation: CGSSLVGQWNSPLHF.

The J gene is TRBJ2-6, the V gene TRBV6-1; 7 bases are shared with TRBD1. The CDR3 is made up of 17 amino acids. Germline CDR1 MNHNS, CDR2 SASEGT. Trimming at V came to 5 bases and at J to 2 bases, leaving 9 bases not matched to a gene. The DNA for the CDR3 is TGTGCCAGCAGTCTTCAGGGGGTAACAGCTGGGGCCAACGTCCTGACTTTC. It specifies CASSLQGVTAGANVLTF.

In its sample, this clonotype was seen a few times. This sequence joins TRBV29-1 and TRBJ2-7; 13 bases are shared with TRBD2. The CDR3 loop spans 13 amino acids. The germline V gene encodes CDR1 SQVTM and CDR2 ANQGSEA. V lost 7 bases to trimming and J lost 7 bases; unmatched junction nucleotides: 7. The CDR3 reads CSGGLAGASEQYF. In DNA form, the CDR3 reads TGCAGCGGCGGACTAGCGGGAGCGTCGGAGCAGTACTTC.

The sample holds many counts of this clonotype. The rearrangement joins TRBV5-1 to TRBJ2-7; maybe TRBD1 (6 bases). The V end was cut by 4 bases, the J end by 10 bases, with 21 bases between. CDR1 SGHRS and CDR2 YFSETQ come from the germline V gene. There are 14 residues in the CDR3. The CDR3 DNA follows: TGCGCCAGCAGCCATGACGGAGGTGGGGGCGGCCAGTACTTC. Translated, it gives CASSHDGGGGGQYF.

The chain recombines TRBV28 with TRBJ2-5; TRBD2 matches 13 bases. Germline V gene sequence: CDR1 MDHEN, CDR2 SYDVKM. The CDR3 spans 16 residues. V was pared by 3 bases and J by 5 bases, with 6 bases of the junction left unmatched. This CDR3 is CASSFRTSGSRETQYF. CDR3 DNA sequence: TGTGCCAGCAGTTTTAGGACTAGCGGGAGCAGGGAGACCCAGTACTTC.

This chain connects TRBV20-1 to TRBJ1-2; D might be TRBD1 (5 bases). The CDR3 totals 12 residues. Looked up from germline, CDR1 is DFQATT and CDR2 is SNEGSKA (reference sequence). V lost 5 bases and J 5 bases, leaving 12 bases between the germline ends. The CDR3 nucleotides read TGCAGTGCTGGGACGGAGATATATGGCTACACCTTC. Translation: CSAGTEIYGYTF.